Listed below are T cell receptor beta chains from one sample, sequenced in a study of TIL therapy for anti-PD-1-resistant metastatic lung cancer. Sequencing used immunoSEQ multiplex PCR; TCRdb keeps in-frame clones, though not all of them. The table lists 95,000 or so clones, roughly 65% of them singletons. The source was tumor tissue, collected at baseline. The receptors originated from a person aged 25 to 85 with non-small cell lung cancer. The CDR3 runs from the conserved cysteine through the conserved F or W. The D gene is left open where the match is weak. Clone size, where shown, is once, few, many, or a class for clones that have expanded.

DNA	CDR3	J	D	V	size
TGTGCCAGCAGCCTACGACAGGGAAGTCAGCCCCAGCATTTT	CASSLRQGSQPQHF	TRBJ1-5	TRBD1	TRBV7-2	.
TGTGCCAGCAGCGTCCACGATGGGACAACTAATGAAAAACTGTTTTTT	CASSVHDGTTNEKLFF	TRBJ1-4	.	TRBV9	.
TGTGCCAGCAGCTTTAGCGGTGCAAACACCGGGGAGCTGTTTTTT	CASSFSGANTGELFF	TRBJ2-2	.	TRBV11-3	.
TGTGCCAGCGGCCCGAGTGGGGGGCGCGGTGGCTACACCTTC	CASGPSGGRGGYTF	TRBJ1-2	.	TRBV6-5	.
TGCGCCAGCAGAGAAACCGGGGTGGCTGAAGCTTTCTTT	CASRETGVAEAFF	TRBJ1-1	.	TRBV10-2	once
TGTGCCAGCAGAACAAATTTTGGCTACACCTTC	CASRTNFGYTF	TRBJ1-2	.	TRBV27	.
TGTGCCAGCAGCACAATGAAGGGGCGGGCTACTGAAGCTTTCTTT	CASSTMKGRATEAFF	TRBJ1-1	.	TRBV11-2	.
TGTGCCAGCAGTTCGACTGGAAACACCATATATTTT	CASSSTGNTIYF	TRBJ1-3	.	TRBV12-3/TRBV12-4	.
TGTGCCAGCAGTCAACAGGACTACGAGCAGTACTTC	CASSQQDYEQYF	TRBJ2-7	.	TRBV28	few
TGTGCCAGCAGCCAGGATCATATGAGGGCAGTCTCCTCGGGAGCTTTCTTT	CASSQDHMRAVSSGAFF	TRBJ1-1	.	TRBV3-1/TRBV3-2	.
TGTGCCAGCAGTTCCACAGGGATAGGCTACGAGCAGTACTTC	CASSSTGIGYEQYF	TRBJ2-7	.	TRBV28	.
TGTGCCATCAGTGAGCCAACTAGCGGGGGGGCCTATGAGCAGTTCTTC	CAISEPTSGGAYEQFF	TRBJ2-1	TRBD2	TRBV10-3	.
TGTGCCAGCAGTGACGCCAGCAGGGGTAATTCACCCCTCCACTTT	CASSDASRGNSPLHF	TRBJ1-6	.	TRBV6-1	few
TGTGCCAGTAGTGGGCGGACTTATAATTCACCCCTCCACTTT	CASSGRTYNSPLHF	TRBJ1-6	.	TRBV19	.
TGCGCCAGCGGGACTAGTGACGAGCAGTACTTC	CASGTSDEQYF	TRBJ2-7	TRBD2	TRBV10-2	few
TGCAGCGTTGACGGTGGCACACAAGAGACCCAGTACTTC	CSVDGGTQETQYF	TRBJ2-5	.	TRBV29-1	once
TGTGCCAGCAGTCTCCGGACGGGGAACTCCTACAATGAGCAGTTCTTC	CASSLRTGNSYNEQFF	TRBJ2-1	.	TRBV27	.
TGTGCCAGCAGCCCCTCGCCCGGACATGAGCAGTTCTTC	CASSPSPGHEQFF	TRBJ2-1	.	TRBV6-4	few
TGTGCCAGCAGCCCGGGACTAGCGGGGGATACGCAGTATTTT	CASSPGLAGDTQYF	TRBJ2-3	TRBD2	TRBV5-6	.
TGTGCCAGCAGCGGGGTGAGCTCCTACAATGAGCAGTTCTTC	CASSGVSSYNEQFF	TRBJ2-1	.	TRBV7-9	many
TGTGCCAGTAGGATAACAGGGGGTCTGTCCTACGAGCAGTACTTC	CASRITGGLSYEQYF	TRBJ2-7	TRBD1	TRBV19	.
TGTGCCAGCAGGGGCGGGGGTCCGAACACCGGGGAGCTGTTTTTT	CASRGGGPNTGELFF	TRBJ2-2	TRBD2	TRBV27	.
TGTGCCAGCAGCCAATATCGACTAGCGGGATCAAAGGGAGATACGCAGTATTTT	CASSQYRLAGSKGDTQYF	TRBJ2-3	TRBD2	TRBV3-1/TRBV3-2	.
TGCGCCAGCAGCAAGCGGGGGGAGAGCACAGATACGCAGTATTTT	CASSKRGESTDTQYF	TRBJ2-3	TRBD2	TRBV4-3	.
TGTGCCAGCAGCCCCGTTCAATCCTACAATGAGCAGTTCTTC	CASSPVQSYNEQFF	TRBJ2-1	.	TRBV5-4	.
TGCGCCAGCAGCTTGGGTATACAGGGTTATGAGCAGTTCTTC	CASSLGIQGYEQFF	TRBJ2-1	.	TRBV5-1	few
TGTGCCAGCAGTTTTGGCGGAAATGAGCAGTTCTTC	CASSFGGNEQFF	TRBJ2-1	.	TRBV12-3/TRBV12-4	.
TGTGCCAGCAGCTTGGCCTGGACTAGCGGGTCCTACAATGAGCAGTTCTTC	CASSLAWTSGSYNEQFF	TRBJ2-1	TRBD2	TRBV5-4	.
TGTGCCAGTAGTATAACTAGCGAAGATACGCAGTATTTT	CASSITSEDTQYF	TRBJ2-3	TRBD2	TRBV19	.
TGTGCCAGTAGTATCTTGCTCGACAGATCCTATGGCTACACCTTC	CASSILLDRSYGYTF	TRBJ1-2	.	TRBV19	.
TGTGCCAGCGTGGCAGGCTGGTGGAGCAATCAGCCCCAGCATTTT	CASVAGWWSNQPQHF	TRBJ1-5	.	TRBV19	.